Reported below is one TCR beta chain. These data belong to a study of blood T cell repertoires in COVID-19. Produced via immunoSEQ multiplex PCR; TCRdb's table is partial and in-frame only. The table includes more than 200,000 clones, 70% to 90% detected once. V was trimmed by 3 bases and J by 10 bases, leaving 16 bases between them. Germline CDR1 is KGHSH and CDR2 is LQKENI. The CDR3 spans 15 residues. This study enrolled people aged about 18 to 90 from about two dozen US geographic areas. Categorization into cohorts depended on clinical history that participants reported. The material sequenced was PBMCs or T cells enriched from blood (not recorded which). This rearrangement joins TRBV18 to TRBJ1-6; D might be TRBD1 (6 bases). The sequence was collected from a man aged 25 to 40 with acute COVID-19. CDR3 region: CASSPGVRGLSPLHF. The CDR3 DNA is TGTGCCAGCTCACCCGGAGTCAGGGGCTTGTCACCCCTCCACTTT.